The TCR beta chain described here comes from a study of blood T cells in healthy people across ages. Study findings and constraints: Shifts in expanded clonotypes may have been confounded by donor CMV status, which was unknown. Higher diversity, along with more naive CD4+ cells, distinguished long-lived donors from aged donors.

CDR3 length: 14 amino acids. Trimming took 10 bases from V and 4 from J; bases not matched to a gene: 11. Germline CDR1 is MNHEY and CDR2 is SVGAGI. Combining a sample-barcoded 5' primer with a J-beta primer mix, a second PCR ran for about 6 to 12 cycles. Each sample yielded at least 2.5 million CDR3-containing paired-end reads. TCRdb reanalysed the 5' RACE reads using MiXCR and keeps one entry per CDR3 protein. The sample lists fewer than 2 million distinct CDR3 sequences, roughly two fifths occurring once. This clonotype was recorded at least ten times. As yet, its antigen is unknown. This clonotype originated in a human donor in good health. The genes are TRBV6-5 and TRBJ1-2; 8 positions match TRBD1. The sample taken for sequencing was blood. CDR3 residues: CATGGGQGSYGYTF. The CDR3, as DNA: TGTGCCACCGGGGGTGGACAGGGTAGCTATGGCTACACCTTC.